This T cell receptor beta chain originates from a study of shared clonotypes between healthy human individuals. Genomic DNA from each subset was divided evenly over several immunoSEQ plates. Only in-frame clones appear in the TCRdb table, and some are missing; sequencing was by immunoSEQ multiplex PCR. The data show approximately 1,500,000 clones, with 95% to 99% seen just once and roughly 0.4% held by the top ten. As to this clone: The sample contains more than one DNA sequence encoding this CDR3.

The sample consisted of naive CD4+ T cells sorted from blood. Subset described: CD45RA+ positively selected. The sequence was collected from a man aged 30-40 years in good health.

This CDR3 reads CASSPSGSSYNEQFF. DNA of the CDR3: TGTGCCAGCAGCCCCAGCGGGAGCTCCTACAATGAGCAGTTCTTC. The chain employs TRBV7-2 and TRBJ2-1; 8 positions agree with TRBD2. V dropped 5 bases and J dropped 0; count of bases not matched to a gene: 3. The CDR3 is 15 amino acids. Germline V gene data show CDR1 as SGHTA and CDR2 as FQGNSA. Together with reference TRBV7-2 and TRBJ2-1, the CDR3 gives the full variable domain: GAGVSQSPSNKVTEKGKDVELRCDPISGHTALYWYRQSLGQGLEFLIYFQGNSAPDKSGLPSDRFSAERTGGSVSTLTIQRTQQEDSAVYLCASSPSGSSYNEQFFGPGTRLTVL.